These 24 T cell receptor beta chains originate from one sample sequenced in a study of graft-versus-host responses after intestinal transplantation. The repertoire was sequenced with immunoSEQ multiplex PCR; TCRdb's copy has only in-frame clones and lacks some. The sample comprises around 110,000 clones, 85% to 95% of which are singletons, and approximately 1% rests with the top ten. These receptors have no known antigen. The specimen was unstimulated CD8+ T cells sorted from spleen or lymph node cells, collected before transplant. The receptors originated from a human donor who was the organ donor for an intestinal transplant.

The chain joins TRBV19 to TRBJ2-1; no definite D call. This CDR3 is 14 amino acids long. Looked up from germline, CDR1 is LNHDA and CDR2 is SQIVND (reference sequence). The V end lost 0 bases, the J end lost 4 bases, and 7 bases lay between the germline ends. The CDR3, as DNA: TGTGCCAGTAGTATAGAGGTCGGGTACAATGAGCAGTTCTTC. Its translation: CASSIEVGYNEQFF.

The chain carries TRBV30 and TRBJ1-2; 12 positions agree with TRBD1. CDR1 is GTSNPN and CDR2 is SVGIG in the germline V gene (reference sequence). The length of the CDR3 is 15 residues. J gave up 4 bases and V 2 bases, and 5 bases lay outside the gene matches. CDR3: CAWSSPGQGAYGYTF. The CDR3 coding sequence is TGTGCCTGGAGTTCACCGGGACAGGGGGCCTATGGCTACACCTTC.

The rearrangement links TRBV2 to TRBJ2-7; TRBD1 or TRBD2 may be the D gene (5 bases each). Germline V gives CDR1 SNHLY, CDR2 FYNNEI. Trimming shortened V by 6 bases and J by 2 bases, and 17 bases separated the two germline ends. The CDR3 totals 15 residues. The CDR3 protein is CASSYLGTATYEQYF. The CDR3 DNA sequence: TGTGCCAGCAGCTACCTCGGGACGGCTACCTACGAGCAGTACTTC.

J is TRBJ2-6 and V is TRBV13, with 9 bases matching TRBD2. Trimming cost V 4 bases and J 3 bases; bases outside gene matches: 7. From germline, CDR1 is PRHDT and CDR2 FYEKMQ (reference sequence). CDR3 size: 17 residues. CDR3 region: CASSSGTSKGGANVLTF. The CDR3 nucleotides read TGTGCCAGCAGCTCCGGGACTAGCAAGGGTGGGGCCAACGTCCTGACTTTC.

The chain joins TRBV5-4 to TRBJ2-7; the D gene is possibly TRBD1 (6 bases). Germline lookup yields CDR1 SGHNT and CDR2 YYREEE (reference sequence). This CDR3 contains 13 residues. V was shortened by 4 bases and J by 3 bases, with 11 bases between the two germline ends. The CDR3 DNA is TGTGCCAGCAGCCGGGACAAAAACTACGAGCAGTACTTC. Translation gives CASSRDKNYEQYF.

CDR3 DNA sequence: TGTGCCAGTAGGGGAGTCGAAGGGGGGGTCCTCTTAAATGAGCAGTTCTTC. Its translation: CASRGVEGGVLLNEQFF. This chain joins TRBV19 and TRBJ2-1; a possible D gene is TRBD2 (7 bases). The length of the CDR3 is 17 residues. Germline V CDR1 and CDR2: LNHDA, SQIVND (reference sequence). Trimming took off 6 bases at V and 7 bases at J, with 25 bases between the two ends.

This chain uses TRBV13 with TRBJ1-1; the D gene is possibly TRBD1 (5 bases). CDR1 is PRHDT, CDR2 FYEKMQ, per germline (reference sequence). This CDR3 comprises 12 residues. V gave up 5 bases and J gave up 5 bases, with 9 bases separating them. The DNA for the CDR3 is TGTGCCAGCAGCCTTAAGGGGACTGAAGCTTTCTTT. Protein product: CASSLKGTEAFF. The full variable domain, completed using reference TRBV13 and TRBJ1-1, is AAGVIQSPRHLIKEKRETATLKCYPIPRHDTVYWYQQGPGQDPQFLISFYEKMQSDKGSIPDRFSAQQFSDYHSELNMSSLELGDSALYFCASSLKGTEAFFGQGTRLTVV.

The genes are TRBV9 and TRBJ1-2, with D perhaps matching TRBD1 (6 bases). The germline gives CDR1 SGDLS, CDR2 YYNGEE. This CDR3 spans 14 amino acids. V shed 0 bases and J shed 2 bases, with 8 bases lying between them. CDR3 protein: CASSVGGGNYGYTF. For the CDR3, the DNA is TGTGCCAGCAGCGTAGGTGGGGGCAACTATGGCTACACCTTC.

The chain employs TRBV2 and TRBJ2-3; D tentatively fits TRBD1 or TRBD2 (6 bases each). The CDR3 is 16 amino acids. V lost 8 bases to trimming and J lost 4 bases, with 22 bases between them. Germline CDR1 is SNHLY and CDR2 is FYNNEI. The CDR3 nucleotides are TGTGCCAGCCACTGGGGGCGGGAAGGGCCGGCAGATACGCAGTATTTT. It yields the protein CASHWGREGPADTQYF.

V usage is TRBV5-1 and J usage is TRBJ2-1; D remains unclear. This CDR3 is 13 amino acids long. The germline V gene has CDR1 SGHRS and CDR2 YFSETQ. Trimming removed 1 base from V and 6 bases from J, with 8 bases in between. The CDR3 reads CASSLWPINEQFF. CDR3 nucleotides: TGCGCCAGCAGCTTGTGGCCTATCAATGAGCAGTTCTTC.

The chain recombines TRBV5-1 with TRBJ1-2; D unclear. With 5 bases removed from V and 3 bases from J, the gap between germline ends came to 17 bases. CDR1 and CDR2 (germline): SGHRS, YFSETQ. The CDR3 runs 15 residues. The CDR3 DNA sequence: TGCGCCAGCAGAGGTACGCTTGGGGATGACTATGGCTACACCTTC. It specifies CASRGTLGDDYGYTF. Variable domain in full (rest from reference TRBV5-1 and TRBJ1-2): KAGVTQTPRYLIKTRGQQVTLSCSPISGHRSVSWYQQTPGQGLQFLFEYFSETQRNKGNFPGRFSGRQFSNSRSEMNVSTLELGDSALYLCASRGTLGDDYGYTFGSGTRLTVV.

This chain uses TRBV27 with TRBJ1-5; 7 bases are shared with TRBD1. The germline gives CDR1 MNHEY, CDR2 SMNVEV (reference sequence). The CDR3 length is 15 residues. With V trimmed by 5 bases and J by 2 bases, 6 bases remained unmatched. DNA for the CDR3: TGTGCCAGCAGTGTCAGGGGGTTCGGCAATCAGCCCCAGCATTTT. This translates into CASSVRGFGNQPQHF.

The chain employs TRBV11-2 and TRBJ1-5; 8 nucleotides match TRBD1. Unmatched junction bases numbered 6, after V lost 5 bases and J lost 0 bases. There are 16 residues in the CDR3. Germline lookup yields CDR1 SGHAT and CDR2 FQNNGV. CDR3 protein: CASSLTGDYSNQPQHF. The DNA for the CDR3 is TGTGCCAGCAGCCTGACAGGGGACTATAGCAATCAGCCCCAGCATTTT.

The chain couples TRBV27 to TRBJ2-7, with 7 bases matching TRBD2. J gave up 2 bases and V 5 bases, and 6 bases lay outside the gene matches. CDR1 and CDR2 (germline): MNHEY, SMNVEV (reference sequence). The CDR3 consists of 14 residues. CDR3 sequence: CASSHGLGTYEQYF. CDR3 DNA sequence: TGTGCCAGCAGTCACGGACTAGGAACCTACGAGCAGTACTTC.

This clone was seen only once. The chain uses TRBV28 and TRBJ2-1; D unclear. The CDR3 runs to 13 residues. Trimming pared 4 bases from V and 3 bases from J, leaving 7 bases between. Germline CDR1 MDHEN, CDR2 SYDVKM. This CDR3 reads CASSYMGYNEQFF. The CDR3 nucleotides read TGTGCCAGCAGTTACATGGGCTACAATGAGCAGTTCTTC.

V is TRBV7-2 and J is TRBJ2-1; perhaps TRBD2 as D (6 bases). Trimming took 2 bases from V and 0 from J, leaving 11 bases between them. The CDR3 spans 16 residues. Per germline, CDR1 SGHTA and CDR2 FQGNSA. CDR3 coding DNA: TGTGCCAGCAGCTTAAGCAGCGGGCCCTCCTACAATGAGCAGTTCTTC. As protein: CASSLSSGPSYNEQFF.

This chain uses TRBV11-2 with TRBJ2-1; possible D gene TRBD2, 6 bases. The CDR3 totals 14 residues. Trimming stripped 8 bases from V and 3 bases from J, with 14 bases between. Germline assignment: CDR1 SGHAT and CDR2 FQNNGV. The CDR3 DNA reads as TGTGCCAGCGGCCCTAGCGCGGGCTACAATGAGCAGTTCTTC. Encoded protein: CASGPSAGYNEQFF.

This clone was picked up a small number of times. CDR3 nucleotides: TGTGCCAGCGAGGCAAACCCGGGAGAGACCCAGTACTTC. It yields the protein CASEANPGETQYF. The chain links TRBV6-6 to TRBJ2-5; D uncertain. Germline V gene data show CDR1 as MNHNY and CDR2 as SVGAGI (reference sequence). The CDR3 totals 13 residues. V gave up 8 bases and J gave up 4 bases, with 14 bases separating them.

This chain joins TRBV4-2 and TRBJ1-5, with 9 bases identical to TRBD1. The CDR3 is 17 residues long. V lost 5 bases, J lost 4 bases, and 12 bases stayed unmatched. Germline CDR1 LGHNA, CDR2 YNFKEQ. The chain's CDR3 is CASSSLWEDRGNQPQHF. The CDR3 DNA follows: TGTGCCAGCAGCTCCCTGTGGGAGGACAGGGGAAATCAGCCCCAGCATTTT.

This clone was counted once. The CDR3 nucleotides read TGTGCCAGCAGTGACTCAAACTCTGGGGCCAACGTCCTGACTTTC. Amino acids: CASSDSNSGANVLTF. V gene TRBV6-4 combines with J gene TRBJ2-6, with D unclear. Looked up from germline, CDR1 is MRHNA and CDR2 is SNTAGT. This CDR3 is built from 15 residues. Between the trimmed V and J ends, which lost 0 bases and 0 bases, there was a span of 3 bases.

V usage is TRBV9 and J usage is TRBJ2-5; TRBD2 aligns across 8 bases. J lost 1 base, V lost 5 bases, and 7 bases had no gene match. Germline-derived CDR1 and CDR2 are SGDLS and YYNGEE. This CDR3 is 15 amino acids long. The CDR3 DNA sequence: TGTGCCAGCAGTGACGGGCGGGGGGCCCAAGAGACCCAGTACTTC. It yields the protein CASSDGRGAQETQYF. The entire variable domain, with the rest obtained from reference TRBV9 and TRBJ2-5, is as follows: DSGVTQTPKHLITATGQRVTLRCSPRSGDLSVYWYQQSLDQGLQFLIQYYNGEERAKGNILERFSAQQFPDLHSELNLSSLELGDSALYFCASSDGRGAQETQYFGPGTRLLVL.

The chain recombines TRBV28 with TRBJ2-7; 8 bases fit TRBD1. CDR1 is MDHEN and CDR2 is SYDVKM in the germline V gene. V shed 2 bases and J 1 base; nucleotides not matched to a gene: 7. This CDR3 comprises 16 residues. CDR3 sequence (DNA): TGTGCCAGCAGTTTAGGCCCGGGACAGGCATCCTACGAGCAGTACTTC. This encodes CASSLGPGQASYEQYF.

This clone has a single count. The genes are TRBV21-1 and TRBJ2-7; whether TRBD2, the table's D call, matches the DNA was not checked. TRBV21-1 is labeled a pseudogene. The CDR3 covers 16 residues. CDR3: CASSKVPGLALYEQYF. The DNA of the CDR3 is TGTGCCAGCAGCAAAGTGCCGGGACTAGCGCTCTACGAGCAGTACTTC.

The V call is TRBV2, the J call TRBJ2-2, with a possible D match to TRBD2 (6 bases). The V end was cut by 8 bases, the J end by 0 bases, with 16 bases between. Per the germline V gene, CDR1 is SNHLY and CDR2 is FYNNEI. The CDR3 is 16 amino acids. The CDR3 loop is CASADSGLANTGELFF. The CDR3 coding sequence is TGTGCCAGCGCGGATAGCGGCCTCGCGAACACCGGGGAGCTGTTTTTT.